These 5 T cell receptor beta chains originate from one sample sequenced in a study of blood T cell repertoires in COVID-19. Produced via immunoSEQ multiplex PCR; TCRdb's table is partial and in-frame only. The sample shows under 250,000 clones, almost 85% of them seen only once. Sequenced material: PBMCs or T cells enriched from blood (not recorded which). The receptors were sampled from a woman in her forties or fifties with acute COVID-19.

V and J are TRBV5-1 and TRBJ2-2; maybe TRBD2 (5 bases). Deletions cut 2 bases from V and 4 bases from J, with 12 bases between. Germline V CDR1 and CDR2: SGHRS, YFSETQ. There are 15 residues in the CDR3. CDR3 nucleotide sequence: TGCGCCAGCAGCTTTAAGGAAGGGAGCACCGGGGAGCTGTTTTTT. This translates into CASSFKEGSTGELFF.

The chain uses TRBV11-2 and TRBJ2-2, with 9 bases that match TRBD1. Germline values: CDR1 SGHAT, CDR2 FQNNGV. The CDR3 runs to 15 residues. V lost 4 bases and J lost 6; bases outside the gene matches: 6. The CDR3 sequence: CASSSGQGIAGELFF. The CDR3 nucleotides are TGTGCCAGCAGCTCGGGACAGGGTATAGCCGGGGAGCTGTTTTTT. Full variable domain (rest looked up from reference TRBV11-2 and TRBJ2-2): EAGVAQSPRYKIIEKRQSVAFWCNPISGHATLYWYQQILGQGPKLLIQFQNNGVVDDSQLPKDRFSAERLKGVDSTLKIQPAKLEDSAVYLCASSSGQGIAGELFFGEGSRLTVL.

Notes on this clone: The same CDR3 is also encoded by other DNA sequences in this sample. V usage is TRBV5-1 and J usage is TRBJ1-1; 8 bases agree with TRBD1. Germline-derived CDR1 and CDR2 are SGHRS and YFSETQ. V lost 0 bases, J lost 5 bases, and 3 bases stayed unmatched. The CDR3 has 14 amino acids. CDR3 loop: CASSLGTGGTEAFF. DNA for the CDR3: TGCGCCAGCAGCTTGGGTACAGGGGGGACTGAAGCTTTCTTT.

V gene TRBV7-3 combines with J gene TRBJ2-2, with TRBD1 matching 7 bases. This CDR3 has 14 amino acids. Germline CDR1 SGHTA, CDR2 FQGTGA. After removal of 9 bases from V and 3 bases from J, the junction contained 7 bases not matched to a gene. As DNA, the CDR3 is TGTGCCAGTGCCTCGGGACAGCACACCGGGGAGCTGTTTTTT. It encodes CASASGQHTGELFF.

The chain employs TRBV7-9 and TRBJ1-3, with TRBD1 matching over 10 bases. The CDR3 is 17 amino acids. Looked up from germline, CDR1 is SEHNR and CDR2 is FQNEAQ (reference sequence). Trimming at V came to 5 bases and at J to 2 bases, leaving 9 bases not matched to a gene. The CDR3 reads CASSPIEGQGAGNTIYF. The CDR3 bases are TGTGCCAGCAGCCCGATAGAAGGACAGGGGGCTGGAAACACCATATATTTT.